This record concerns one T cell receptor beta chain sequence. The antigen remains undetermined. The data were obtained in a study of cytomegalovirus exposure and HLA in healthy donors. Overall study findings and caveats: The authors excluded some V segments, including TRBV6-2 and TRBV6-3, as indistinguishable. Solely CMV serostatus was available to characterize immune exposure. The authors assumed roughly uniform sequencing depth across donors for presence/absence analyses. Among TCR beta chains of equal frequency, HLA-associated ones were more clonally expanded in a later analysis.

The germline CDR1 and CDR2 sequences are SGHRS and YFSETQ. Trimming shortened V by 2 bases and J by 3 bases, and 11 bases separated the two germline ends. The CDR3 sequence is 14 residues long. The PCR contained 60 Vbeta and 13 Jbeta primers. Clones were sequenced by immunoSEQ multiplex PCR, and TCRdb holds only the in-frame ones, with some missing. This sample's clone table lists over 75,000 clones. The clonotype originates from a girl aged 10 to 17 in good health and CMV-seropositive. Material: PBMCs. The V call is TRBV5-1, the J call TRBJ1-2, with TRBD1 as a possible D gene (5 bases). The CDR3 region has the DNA TGCGCCAGCAGCTTCGAGTCGGGGGACTATGGCTACACCTTC. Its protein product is CASSFESGDYGYTF.